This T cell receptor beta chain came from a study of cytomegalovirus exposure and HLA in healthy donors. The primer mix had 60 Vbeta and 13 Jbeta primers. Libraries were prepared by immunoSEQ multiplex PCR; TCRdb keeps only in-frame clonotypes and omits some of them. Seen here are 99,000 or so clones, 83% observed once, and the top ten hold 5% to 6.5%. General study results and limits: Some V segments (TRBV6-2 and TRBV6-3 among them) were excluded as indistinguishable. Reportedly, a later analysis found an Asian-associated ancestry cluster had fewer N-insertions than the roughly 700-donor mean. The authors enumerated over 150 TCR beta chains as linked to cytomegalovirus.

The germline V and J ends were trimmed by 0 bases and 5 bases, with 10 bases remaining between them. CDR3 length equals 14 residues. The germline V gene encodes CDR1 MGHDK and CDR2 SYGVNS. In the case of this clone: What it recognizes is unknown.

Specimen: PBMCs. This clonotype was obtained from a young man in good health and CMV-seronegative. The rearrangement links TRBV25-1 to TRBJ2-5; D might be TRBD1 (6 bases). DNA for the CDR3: TGTGCCAGCAGTGAATATACAGGGTTGGAGACCCAGTACTTC. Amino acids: CASSEYTGLETQYF.